This TCR beta chain stems from a study of blood T cell repertoires in COVID-19. The wider study: Researchers got acute and convalescent COVID-19 samples from the United States, Italy and Spain. Nucleic acid was either cDNA or gDNA, and it came from T cells, B-cell-depleted T cells, or PBMCs.

Per the study methods: Cell counts per sample came from amplifying reference gene primers. Assay used: immunoSEQ multiplex PCR; TCRdb lists only in-frame clones, some missing. The V and J calls and clone size were taken over from that table, and D and trimming were inferred from the DNA. The data contain under 300,000 clones, 70% to 90% of them singletons. Germline values: CDR1 MDHEN, CDR2 SYDVKM. V lost 5 bases to trimming and J lost 7 bases; unmatched junction nucleotides: 18. There are 18 residues in the CDR3. The gene calls are TRBV28 and TRBJ1-2, with 11 bases aligning to TRBD1. Sequenced: peripheral blood. The TCR was taken from a woman in her thirties or forties who had recovered from COVID-19. CDR3 sequence reads: CASSPHPGQGAEWVGYTF. DNA of the CDR3: TGTGCCAGCAGTCCCCACCCCGGACAGGGGGCGGAGTGGGTTGGCTACACCTTC.